This is a list of T cell receptor beta chains from one sample in a study of blood T cell repertoires in COVID-19. Sequenced by immunoSEQ multiplex PCR; TCRdb stores in-frame clones only, minus some. In the table there are under 300,000 clones, approximately 85% of which are singletons. Sequenced: peripheral blood. These receptor sequences come from an older woman with acute or convalescent COVID-19. The CDR3 runs from the conserved cysteine through the conserved F or W. The order of the fields is clone size, D gene, J gene, V gene, CDR3 DNA, CDR3 protein. The D gene is left open where the match is weak. The listing skips clone size in some rows; elsewhere it reads once, few, many or a size class.

size: NA; D: NA; J: TRBJ1-2; V: TRBV7-2; DNA: TGTGCCAGCTCGCGGGACGGTGCTAACTATGGCTACACCTTC; CDR3: CASSRDGANYGYTF
size: NA; D: TRBD1; J: TRBJ1-2; V: TRBV20-1; DNA: TGCATCGGAGGGGGCGGGTATGGCTACACCTTC; CDR3: CIGGGGYGYTF
size: few; D: NA; J: TRBJ2-7; V: TRBV20-1; DNA: TGCAGTCCTGGACAGACCTACGAGCAGTACTTC; CDR3: CSPGQTYEQYF
size: NA; D: NA; J: TRBJ1-1; V: TRBV3-1/TRBV3-2; DNA: TGTGCCAGCAGCCAAGCGACCGGGAGGGCTTTCTTT; CDR3: CASSQATGRAFF
size: NA; D: NA; J: TRBJ1-2; V: TRBV18; DNA: TGTGCCAGCTCTGCGGGGTCCTTCCCCAACTATGGCTACACCTTC; CDR3: CASSAGSFPNYGYTF
size: many; D: NA; J: TRBJ1-2; V: TRBV5-1; DNA: TGCGCCAGCAGCTTGAACGCGGGCGATAATGGCTACACCTTC; CDR3: CASSLNAGDNGYTF
size: NA; D: NA; J: TRBJ1-2; V: TRBV11-3; DNA: TGTGCCAGCAGCTTAAACGGGGGTCGGGGCTACACCTTC; CDR3: CASSLNGGRGYTF
size: NA; D: NA; J: TRBJ1-2; V: TRBV6-6; DNA: TGTGCCAGCAGTTCTATACCACGGGACTCCAATGGCTACACCTTC; CDR3: CASSSIPRDSNGYTF
size: NA; D: TRBD1; J: TRBJ1-3; V: TRBV6-5; DNA: TGTGCCAGCAGTTACTCCTCGACAGGGTCCGGAAACACCATATATTTT; CDR3: CASSYSSTGSGNTIYF
size: NA; D: TRBD2; J: TRBJ2-1; V: TRBV11-2; DNA: TGTGCCAGCAGCTTCATAATTAAAGCGGGAGGCTACAATGAGCAGTTCTTC; CDR3: CASSFIIKAGGYNEQFF
size: NA; D: NA; J: TRBJ2-1; V: TRBV5-1; DNA: TGCGCCAGCAGCTTTAGCCGCTATGAGCAGTTCTTC; CDR3: CASSFSRYEQFF
size: NA; D: TRBD1; J: TRBJ2-2; V: TRBV6-5; DNA: TGTGCCAGCAGCTGGACAGGGGGCGACACCGGGGAGCTGTTTTTT; CDR3: CASSWTGGDTGELFF
size: NA; D: NA; J: TRBJ1-2; V: TRBV24-1; DNA: TGTGCCACCAGTGATTTACCAGGGGCGAACTATGGCTACACCTTC; CDR3: CATSDLPGANYGYTF
size: once; D: NA; J: TRBJ1-5; V: TRBV7-8; DNA: TGTGCCAGCAGCTTAGGGAACAGGAATCAGCCCCAGCATTTT; CDR3: CASSLGNRNQPQHF
size: NA; D: NA; J: TRBJ1-1; V: TRBV5-5; DNA: TGTGCCAGCAGCTTGTACCCCAGGGGACGGGTCACTGAAGCTTTCTTT; CDR3: CASSLYPRGRVTEAFF
size: NA; D: NA; J: TRBJ1-2; V: TRBV9; DNA: TGTGCCAGCAGCGTAGCCGGGGAAGTAAACTATGGCTACACCTTC; CDR3: CASSVAGEVNYGYTF
size: once; D: TRBD2; J: TRBJ2-5; V: TRBV27; DNA: TGTGCCAGCAGCCGCGCGGGGGGAGAGACCCAGTACTTC; CDR3: CASSRAGGETQYF
size: few; D: TRBD2; J: TRBJ2-1; V: TRBV3-1/TRBV3-2; DNA: TGTGCCAGCAGCGGCCCTAGCGGGGTATACAATGAGCAGTTCTTC; CDR3: CASSGPSGVYNEQFF
size: NA; D: NA; J: TRBJ2-3; V: TRBV7-2; DNA: TGTGCCAGCAGCCTCGAACGGGCGCAGTATTTT; CDR3: CASSLERAQYF
size: NA; D: NA; J: TRBJ2-1; V: TRBV5-1; DNA: TGCGCCAGCAGCTTCACGACTACGGTTGAGCAGTTCTTC; CDR3: CASSFTTTVEQFF
size: NA; D: TRBD1; J: TRBJ1-1; V: TRBV6-5; DNA: TGTGCCAGCAGTTACATCCCGGGACAGGGGGTTCCCGAAGCTTTCTTT; CDR3: CASSYIPGQGVPEAFF
size: NA; D: NA; J: TRBJ2-7; V: TRBV2; DNA: TGTGCCAGCAGTCAAGAGACAGCCTCCTACGAGCAGTACTTC; CDR3: CASSQETASYEQYF
size: NA; D: NA; J: TRBJ2-1; V: TRBV2; DNA: TGTGCCAGCACCGAAATGGGGACTCGATACAATGAGCAGTTCTTC; CDR3: CASTEMGTRYNEQFF
size: NA; D: NA; J: TRBJ2-1; V: TRBV7-9; DNA: TGTGCCAGCAGCCACGGACTAAGCTCCCACAATGAGCAGTTCTTC; CDR3: CASSHGLSSHNEQFF
size: once; D: NA; J: TRBJ1-2; V: TRBV9; DNA: TGTGCCAGCAGCGTAGACCAGGGTGGACACTATGGCTACACCTTC; CDR3: CASSVDQGGHYGYTF
size: NA; D: TRBD1; J: TRBJ1-3; V: TRBV6-5; DNA: TGTGCCAGCAGTCTACAGGGGGCTGACACCATATATTTT; CDR3: CASSLQGADTIYF
size: NA; D: NA; J: TRBJ1-5; V: TRBV12-3/TRBV12-4; DNA: TGTGCCAGCAGTTTATCGCAGCCCCAGCATTTT; CDR3: CASSLSQPQHF
size: NA; D: NA; J: TRBJ2-7; V: TRBV5-1; DNA: TGCGCCAGCAGCTTCGGGGACTTCAACTACGAGCAGTACTTC; CDR3: CASSFGDFNYEQYF
size: NA; D: TRBD1; J: TRBJ1-1; V: TRBV5-5; DNA: TGTGCCAGCAGCTGGGGACAGGGGAACACTGAAGCTTTCTTT; CDR3: CASSWGQGNTEAFF
size: NA; D: NA; J: TRBJ2-5; V: TRBV30; DNA: TGTGCCTCGGGCGGGGAAGAGACCCAGTACTTC; CDR3: CASGGEETQYF
size: NA; D: NA; J: TRBJ1-2; V: TRBV30; DNA: TGTGCCTGGAGCCCACAGGGCTTCGGCTACACCTTC; CDR3: CAWSPQGFGYTF
size: few; D: NA; J: TRBJ2-7; V: TRBV12-3/TRBV12-4; DNA: TGTGCCAGCACTAATAGCGTTTCCTACGAGCAGTACTTC; CDR3: CASTNSVSYEQYF
size: NA; D: NA; J: TRBJ1-1; V: TRBV5-1; DNA: TGCGCCAGCAGCCCGCCCGGGAAGAACACTGAAGCTTTCTTT; CDR3: CASSPPGKNTEAFF
size: NA; D: TRBD2; J: TRBJ2-3; V: TRBV7-9; DNA: TGTGCCAGCAGCTTAGGTAGCGGGGGGTACACAGATACGCAGTATTTT; CDR3: CASSLGSGGYTDTQYF
size: NA; D: NA; J: TRBJ1-2; V: TRBV12-3/TRBV12-4; DNA: TGTGCCAGCAGTCCAGGGGAATGGGGCTACACCTTC; CDR3: CASSPGEWGYTF
size: NA; D: NA; J: TRBJ2-3; V: TRBV19; DNA: TGTGCCAGTACCAGGGGTGCCACCACAGATACGCAGTATTTT; CDR3: CASTRGATTDTQYF
size: few; D: TRBD2; J: TRBJ2-1; V: TRBV4-2; DNA: TGTGCCAGCAGCCAAGAGGTACTAGCGGGGGGCCGGAATGAGCAGTTCTTC; CDR3: CASSQEVLAGGRNEQFF
size: NA; D: NA; J: TRBJ1-3; V: TRBV6-5; DNA: TGTGCCAGCACCGGTGGAAACACCATATATTTT; CDR3: CASTGGNTIYF
size: NA; D: NA; J: TRBJ1-1; V: TRBV6-5; DNA: TGTGCCAGCAGATTCAGGGAACAGGGTGAAGCTTTCTTT; CDR3: CASRFREQGEAFF
size: once; D: NA; J: TRBJ2-3; V: TRBV9; DNA: TGTGCCAGCAGCCCTCGACAGAGCACAGATACGCAGTATTTT; CDR3: CASSPRQSTDTQYF
size: once; D: TRBD1; J: TRBJ2-4; V: TRBV5-8; DNA: TGTGCCAGCAGCTTCGGCGGGACAGGGGTTGGAAACATTCAGTACTTC; CDR3: CASSFGGTGVGNIQYF
size: NA; D: TRBD2; J: TRBJ2-5; V: TRBV7-6; DNA: TGTGCCAGCAGCTTATCTAGCGGGGGGAAAGAGACCCAGTACTTC; CDR3: CASSLSSGGKETQYF
size: NA; D: NA; J: TRBJ1-1; V: TRBV19; DNA: TGTGCCAGTAGGGAGGGCAGTTTGAACACTGAAGCTTTCTTT; CDR3: CASREGSLNTEAFF
size: NA; D: TRBD1; J: TRBJ1-2; V: TRBV5-1; DNA: TGCGCCAGCAGCTCGGGACAGGGGGGCGGCTACACCTTC; CDR3: CASSSGQGGGYTF
size: few; D: NA; J: TRBJ2-6; V: TRBV6-4; DNA: TGTGCCAGCAGTCAGGAATCTGGGGCCAACGTCCTGACTTTC; CDR3: CASSQESGANVLTF
size: NA; D: TRBD1; J: TRBJ1-2; V: TRBV5-4; DNA: TGTGCCAGCAGCTTGGAGGGAGGGACAGGACGCTACACCTTC; CDR3: CASSLEGGTGRYTF
size: once; D: NA; J: TRBJ1-2; V: TRBV6-4; DNA: TGTGCCAGCAGGGAGGGGACGGGCTATGGCTACACCTTC; CDR3: CASREGTGYGYTF
size: once; D: NA; J: TRBJ2-2; V: TRBV3-1/TRBV3-2; DNA: TGTGCCAGCAGCCAAGGAGGAGGGCCCGGGGAGCTGTTTTTT; CDR3: CASSQGGGPGELFF
size: NA; D: TRBD2; J: TRBJ2-3; V: TRBV6-1; DNA: TGTGCCAGCAGTGAAGCAGCCGGGGGGGTAGTTACGCAGTATTTT; CDR3: CASSEAAGGVVTQYF
size: NA; D: TRBD2; J: TRBJ2-1; V: TRBV5-6; DNA: TGTGCCAGCAGCGGCGGACTAGCGGGGGATGAGCAGTTCTTC; CDR3: CASSGGLAGDEQFF
size: NA; D: TRBD2; J: TRBJ2-5; V: TRBV28; DNA: TGTGCCAGCAGTTCCGGACTAGCGGGGGGGGCATACCCATTGGAGACCCAGTACTTC; CDR3: CASSSGLAGGAYPLETQYF
size: NA; D: NA; J: TRBJ1-1; V: TRBV12-3/TRBV12-4; DNA: TGTGCCAACGAGTTTGAATCAGGGACTGAAGCTTTCTTT; CDR3: CANEFESGTEAFF
size: NA; D: NA; J: TRBJ1-1; V: TRBV6-5; DNA: TGTGCCAGCACCTACGCGGTGAACACTGAAGCTTTCTTT; CDR3: CASTYAVNTEAFF
size: NA; D: NA; J: TRBJ1-1; V: TRBV7-9; DNA: TGTGCCAGCAGCGTACACGGAGGGAACACTGAAGCTTTCTTT; CDR3: CASSVHGGNTEAFF
size: NA; D: TRBD1; J: TRBJ1-1; V: TRBV19; DNA: TGTGCCAGTAGGCCAGACTTACAGGGGACTGAAGCTTTCTTT; CDR3: CASRPDLQGTEAFF